This TCR beta chain was documented in a study of T-cell memory formation after mild COVID-19 (dated by TCRdb to about 2021). About the study as a whole: TCR sequence clusters from the two donors were found to be largely donor specific. In two donors, T-cell clones that expanded and contracted after mild COVID-19 were tracked by sequencing TCRalpha and TCRbeta repertoires over time. Two young, previously healthy adult volunteers made up the cohort, one male and one female.

Overall study results and their limits: Contracting CD4+ clones turned up mainly in the CM and EM memory subsets, whereas EMRA was where CD8+ clones were enriched. The study covered only two mild cases, and larger cohorts including severe cases with pre-infection samples were considered necessary. The detection of some responding clones in pre-infection memory suggests that pre-existing cross-reactive memory T cells joined the SARS-CoV-2 response. Clones that contracted from day 15 to 85 showed balanced CD4/CD8 phenotypes, whereas a second wave of clones that expanded from day 15 to 37 leaned towards CD4+. SARS-CoV-2 specificity of the second-wave clones peaking on day 37 was not confirmed.

Regarding this clonotype: This clone's antigen is unknown. Germline and junction disagree at one end, which may indicate a read error.

PBMCs were isolated by Ficoll-Paque density gradient centrifugation. Reads for this sample came from an Illumina NovaSeq 6000. TCRalpha and TCRbeta cDNA libraries were constructed by 5'RACE with constant-segment primers, with sample barcodes and unique molecular identifiers being introduced. Trizol reagent was used to extract RNA from every sample. Library amplification was performed in two PCR steps, and a second sample barcode and Illumina TruSeq adapters were introduced in the second step. Sequencing of the libraries was done on an Illumina NovaSeq, producing 2 x 150 bp paired-end reads. The authors processed their data as follows. Demultiplexing of reads and collapsing into UMI-guided consensus sequences were performed with migec v1.2.7. Using mixcr v2.1.11, UMI consensuses were aligned to TRA and TRB V and J templates and then assembled into clonotypes. Expanded or contracted clonotypes were those called significant by both edgeR and NoisET, with noise models trained on biological replicates. edgeR calls used a false discovery rate-adjusted p below 0.01 and a log2 fold-change threshold of 1. As an exploratory analysis of dynamics, PCA with hierarchical clustering was applied to max-normalized trajectories of the 1000 most abundant clonotypes. Separately sequenced CD4+ and CD8+ repertoires were used to assign a CD4 or CD8 phenotype to each responding clone. TCRdb took the public reads, trimmed them with fastp at Q25, ran MiXCR for clone calling and kept in-frame beta chains. When rows share a CDR3 protein, they turn into one entry using the most common DNA and genes. The V and J calls reflect TCRdb's pipeline rather than the authors' work. This sample has roughly 400,000 distinct CDR3 sequences in its table, and more than 15% of those were observed once. Approximately 21% of the sample comes from the top ten.

The germline V gene (reference sequence) supplies CDR1 GTSNPN and CDR2 SVGIG. The CDR3 has 11 amino acids, counting the end cysteine and phenylalanine. Just the 33-base CDR3 DNA is kept, in frame starting at base 1. Here the chain combines TRBV30 and TRBJ2-5; TRBD1 is a possible D gene, resting on 7 matching bases. The TCR originated in a man aged 18 to 29 who had mild COVID-19 (a few samples of this study predate the infection). The sample titles of this study are shuffled in the database, so cell type and time point are left out; the donor was told from shared clones. Sequencing input: PBMCs or a T cell subset sorted from them (not recorded which). The DNA sequence reads TGTGCCTGGACCAGGAGGGGGACAGAAAGCTTC. Its translation reads: CAWTRRGTESF.